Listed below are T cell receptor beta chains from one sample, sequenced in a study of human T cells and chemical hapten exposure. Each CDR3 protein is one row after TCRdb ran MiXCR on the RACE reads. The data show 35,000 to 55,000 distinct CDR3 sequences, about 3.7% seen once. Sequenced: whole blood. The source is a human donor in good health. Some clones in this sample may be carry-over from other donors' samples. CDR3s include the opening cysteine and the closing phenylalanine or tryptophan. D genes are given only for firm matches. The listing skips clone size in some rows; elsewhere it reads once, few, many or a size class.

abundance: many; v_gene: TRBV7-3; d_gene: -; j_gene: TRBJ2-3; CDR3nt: TGTGCCAGCAGCTTAATCGCGGGAGAGGGGGCAGATACGCAGTATTTT; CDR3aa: CASSLIAGEGADTQYF
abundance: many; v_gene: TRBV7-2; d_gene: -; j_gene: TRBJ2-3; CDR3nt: TGTGCCAGCAGCTTAGCTGTCTCGGGCACAGATACGCAGTATTTT; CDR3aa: CASSLAVSGTDTQYF
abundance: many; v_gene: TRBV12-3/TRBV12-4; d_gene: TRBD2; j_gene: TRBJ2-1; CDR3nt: TGTGCCAGCAGTACGGGAGGGGTGGGAAACAATGAGCAGTTCTTC; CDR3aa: CASSTGGVGNNEQFF
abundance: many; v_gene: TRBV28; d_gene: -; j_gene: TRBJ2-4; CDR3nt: TGTGCCAGCAACTCCGACATCTCCGTTCAGTACTTC; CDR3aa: CASNSDISVQYF
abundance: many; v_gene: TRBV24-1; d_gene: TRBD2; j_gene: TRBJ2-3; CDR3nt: TGTGCCACCAGTGACACCGGGACGGACGGGACTAGCGGGATCGGTACGCAGTATTTT; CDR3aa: CATSDTGTDGTSGIGTQYF
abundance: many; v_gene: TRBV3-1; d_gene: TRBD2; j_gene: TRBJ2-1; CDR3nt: TGTGCCAGCAGCCAAGGGACAGGGATGACTAGCGGGAGCCTAACCTACAATGAGCAGTTCTTC; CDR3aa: CASSQGTGMTSGSLTYNEQFF
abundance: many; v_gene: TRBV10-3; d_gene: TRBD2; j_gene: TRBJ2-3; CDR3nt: TGTGCCATCAGCACGACTAGCGGGCGAAGCACAGATACGCAGTATTTT; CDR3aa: CAISTTSGRSTDTQYF
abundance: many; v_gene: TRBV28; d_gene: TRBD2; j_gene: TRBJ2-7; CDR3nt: TGTGCCAGCAGGGCCGGACTAGCGGGCTCCTACGAGCAGTACTTC; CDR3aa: CASRAGLAGSYEQYF
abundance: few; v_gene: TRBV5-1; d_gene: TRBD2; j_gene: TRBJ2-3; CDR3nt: TGCGCCAGCAGCTTGGTACGTAGCGGGAGAGGCCAGCGGAGCACAGATACGCAGTATTTT; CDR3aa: CASSLVRSGRGQRSTDTQYF
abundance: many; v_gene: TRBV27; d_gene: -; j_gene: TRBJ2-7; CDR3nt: TGTGCCAGCAGTTCCACAGGGATCTACGAGCAGTACTTC; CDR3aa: CASSSTGIYEQYF
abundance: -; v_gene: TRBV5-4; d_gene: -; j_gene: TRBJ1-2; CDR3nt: TGTGCCAGCAGCAGTGGGGACGGGAATGGCTACACCTTC; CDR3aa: CASSSGDGNGYTF
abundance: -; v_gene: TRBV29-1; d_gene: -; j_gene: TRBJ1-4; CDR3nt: TGCAGTCACCTAGGGGATGGTGAAAAACTGTTTTTT; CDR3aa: CSHLGDGEKLFF
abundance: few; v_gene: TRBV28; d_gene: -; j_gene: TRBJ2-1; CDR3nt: TGTGCCAGCAGTTTATCTAGAATCGATGAGCAGTTCTTC; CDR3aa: CASSLSRIDEQFF
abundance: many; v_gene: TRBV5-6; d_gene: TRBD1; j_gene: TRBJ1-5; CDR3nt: TGTGCCAGCAGCTATGGGACAGGGGGCAAACAGCCCCAGCATTTT; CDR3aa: CASSYGTGGKQPQHF
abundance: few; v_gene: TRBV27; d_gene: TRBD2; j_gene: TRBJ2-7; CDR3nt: TGTGCCAGCAGAGTGACTAGCGGGAGGTACTACGAGCAGTACTTC; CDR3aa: CASRVTSGRYYEQYF
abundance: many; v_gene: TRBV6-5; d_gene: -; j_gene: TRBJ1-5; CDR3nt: TGTGCCAGCAGGGAACAGGGACTTTATAGCAATCAGCCCCAGCATTTT; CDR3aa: CASREQGLYSNQPQHF
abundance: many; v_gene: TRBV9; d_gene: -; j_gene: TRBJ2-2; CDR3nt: TGTGCCAGCAGCGTAGCGGTAAACACCGGGGAGCTGTTTTTT; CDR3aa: CASSVAVNTGELFF
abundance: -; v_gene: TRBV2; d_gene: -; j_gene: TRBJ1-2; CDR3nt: TGTGCCAGCAGCGCTCTTGGTGACTATGGCTACACCTTC; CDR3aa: CASSALGDYGYTF
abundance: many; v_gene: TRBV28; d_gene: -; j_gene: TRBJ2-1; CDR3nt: TGTGCCAGCAGTTTCGGCGGGTTTACCTACAATGAGCAGTTCTTC; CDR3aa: CASSFGGFTYNEQFF
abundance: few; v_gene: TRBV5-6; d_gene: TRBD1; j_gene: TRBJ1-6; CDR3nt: TGTGCCAGCAGCTTGGGTCCCGGGACAGGGCCCCAAACTTATAATTCACCCCTCCACTTT; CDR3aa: CASSLGPGTGPQTYNSPLHF
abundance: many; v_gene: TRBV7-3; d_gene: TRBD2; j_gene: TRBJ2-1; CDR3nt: TGTGCCAGCAGCTTACTAGCGGGAAGCTCCTACAATGAGCAGTTCTTC; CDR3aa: CASSLLAGSSYNEQFF
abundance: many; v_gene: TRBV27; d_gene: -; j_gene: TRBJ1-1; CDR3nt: TGTGCCAGCAGTTTATTGTGGATGGGGAGGGCTGAAGCTTTCTTT; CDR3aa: CASSLLWMGRAEAFF
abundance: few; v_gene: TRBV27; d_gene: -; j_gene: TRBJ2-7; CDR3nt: TGTGCCAGCAGTTTATCCGCGGCGCGAGTCGGCTACGAGCAGTACTTC; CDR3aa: CASSLSAARVGYEQYF
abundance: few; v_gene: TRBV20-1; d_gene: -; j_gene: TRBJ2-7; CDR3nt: TGCAGTGCTAGGTTAGGGACCTCCTACGAGCAGTACTTC; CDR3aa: CSARLGTSYEQYF
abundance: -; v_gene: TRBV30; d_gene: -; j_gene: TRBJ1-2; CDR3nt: TGTGCCTGGAGTGTACGCAGGGAGGGGTTCTATGGCTACACCTTC; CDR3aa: CAWSVRREGFYGYTF
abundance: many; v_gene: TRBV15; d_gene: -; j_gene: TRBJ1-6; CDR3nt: TGTGCCACCAGCAGAGACGAATCTCGAGTCTCCCTCCACTTT; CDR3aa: CATSRDESRVSLHF
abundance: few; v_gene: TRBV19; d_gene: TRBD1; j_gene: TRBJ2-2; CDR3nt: TGTGCCAGTACACAGGGGGGGAACACCGGGGAGCTGTTTTTT; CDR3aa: CASTQGGNTGELFF
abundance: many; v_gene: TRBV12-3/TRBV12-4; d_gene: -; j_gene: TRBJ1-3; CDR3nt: TGTGCCAGCAGTTTAGCGGGCGGCTCTGGAAACACCATATATTTT; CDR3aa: CASSLAGGSGNTIYF
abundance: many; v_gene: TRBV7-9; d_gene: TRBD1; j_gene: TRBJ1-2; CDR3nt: TGTGCCAGCATGGACAGGGTCTATGGCTACACCTTC; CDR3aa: CASMDRVYGYTF
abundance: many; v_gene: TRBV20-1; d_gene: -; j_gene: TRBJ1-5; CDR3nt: TGCAGTGCTAGAGATAGTACAGGGAGTCAGCCCCAGCATTTT; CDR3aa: CSARDSTGSQPQHF
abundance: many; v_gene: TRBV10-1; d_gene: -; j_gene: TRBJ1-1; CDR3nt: TGCGCCAGCCAGGGACGGTTGGGGACTGAAGCTTTCTTT; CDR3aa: CASQGRLGTEAFF
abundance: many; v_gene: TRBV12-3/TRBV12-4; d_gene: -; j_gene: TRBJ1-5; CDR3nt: TGTGCCAGCAGTTCCCACAGGGTAGGCAATCAGCCCCAGCATTTT; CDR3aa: CASSSHRVGNQPQHF
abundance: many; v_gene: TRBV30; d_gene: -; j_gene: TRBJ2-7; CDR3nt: TGTGCCTGGAGTCCCCCACTCACTGGCGAGCAGTACTTC; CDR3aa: CAWSPPLTGEQYF
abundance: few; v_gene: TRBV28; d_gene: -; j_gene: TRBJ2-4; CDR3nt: TGTGCCAGCAGATCCAGGGCCACGGAAGCCAAAAACATTCAGTACTTC; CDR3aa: CASRSRATEAKNIQYF
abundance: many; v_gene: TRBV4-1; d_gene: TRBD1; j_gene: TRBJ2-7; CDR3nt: TGCGCCAGCAGACCGGTGGGACAGGGAATCGAGCAGTACTTC; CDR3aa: CASRPVGQGIEQYF
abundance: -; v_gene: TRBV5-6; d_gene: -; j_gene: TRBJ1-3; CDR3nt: TGTGCCAGCAGCTTGTTTTTGGGGGTTTCGTTCTCTGGAAACACCATATATTTT; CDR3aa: CASSLFLGVSFSGNTIYF
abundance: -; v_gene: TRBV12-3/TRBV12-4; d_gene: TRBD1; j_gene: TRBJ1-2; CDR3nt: TGTGCCAGCAGTTTGACAGGGGGCCTCGACTATGGCTACACCTTC; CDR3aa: CASSLTGGLDYGYTF
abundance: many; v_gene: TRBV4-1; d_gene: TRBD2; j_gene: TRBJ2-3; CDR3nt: TGCGCCAGCAGCCACTTAGCGGGATTTAGCACAGATACGCAGTATTTT; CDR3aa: CASSHLAGFSTDTQYF
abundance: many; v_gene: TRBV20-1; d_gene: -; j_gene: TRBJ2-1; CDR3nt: TGCAGTGCTACCACCATCGCTGGATTTTACAATGAGCAGTTCTTC; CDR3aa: CSATTIAGFYNEQFF
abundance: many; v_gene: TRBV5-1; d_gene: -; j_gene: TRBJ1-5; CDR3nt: TGCGCCAGCAGCCGAGACAGTAATCAGCCCCAGCATTTT; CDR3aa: CASSRDSNQPQHF
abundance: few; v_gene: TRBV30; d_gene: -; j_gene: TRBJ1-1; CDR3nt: TGTGCCTGGGCGATTGGACCCCACACTGAAGCTTTCTTT; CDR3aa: CAWAIGPHTEAFF
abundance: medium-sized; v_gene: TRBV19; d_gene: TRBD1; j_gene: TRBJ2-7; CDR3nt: TGTGCCAGTACCCTTACGGGACAGGGGTACTACGAGCAGTACTTC; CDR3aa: CASTLTGQGYYEQYF
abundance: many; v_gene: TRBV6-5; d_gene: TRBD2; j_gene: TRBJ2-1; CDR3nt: TGTGCCAGCAGCAGCGGACTAGCGGGTGGCAATGAGCAGTTCTTC; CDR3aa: CASSSGLAGGNEQFF
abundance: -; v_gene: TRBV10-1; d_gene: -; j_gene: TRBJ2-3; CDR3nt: TGCGCCAGCAGTGAGACAGGCCCCACAGATACGCAGTATTTT; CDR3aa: CASSETGPTDTQYF
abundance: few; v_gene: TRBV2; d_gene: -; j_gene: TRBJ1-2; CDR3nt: TGTGCCAGCAGCCGGGTCAGGGTATCGCTGCTCTATGGCTACACCTTC; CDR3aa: CASSRVRVSLLYGYTF
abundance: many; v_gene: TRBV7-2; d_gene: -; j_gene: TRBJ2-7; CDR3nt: TGTGCCAGCAGCCCTAGCAGGAATCTCTACGAGCAGTACTTC; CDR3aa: CASSPSRNLYEQYF
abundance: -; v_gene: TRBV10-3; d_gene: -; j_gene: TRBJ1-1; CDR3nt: TGTGCCATCAGTGAGGGGGGGGTCATGAACACTGAAGCTTTCTTT; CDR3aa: CAISEGGVMNTEAFF
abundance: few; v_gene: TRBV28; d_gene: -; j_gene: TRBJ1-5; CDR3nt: TGTGCCAGCACCCACCTCAGGGGCCCGAATCAGCCCCAGCATTTT; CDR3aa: CASTHLRGPNQPQHF
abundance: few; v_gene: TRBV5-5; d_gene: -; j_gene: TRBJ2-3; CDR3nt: TGTGCCAGCAGCCCCCGTATCGTACTGGGCAGGGTGTCCACAGATACGCAGTATTTT; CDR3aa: CASSPRIVLGRVSTDTQYF
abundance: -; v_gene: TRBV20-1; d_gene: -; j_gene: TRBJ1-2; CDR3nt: TGCAGCGGGGGGACCGACTATGGCTACACCTTC; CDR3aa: CSGGTDYGYTF
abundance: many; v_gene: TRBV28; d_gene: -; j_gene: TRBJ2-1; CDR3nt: TGTGCCAGCAGTTGCACAGGTCCCTTTTACAATGAGCAGTTCTTC; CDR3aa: CASSCTGPFYNEQFF
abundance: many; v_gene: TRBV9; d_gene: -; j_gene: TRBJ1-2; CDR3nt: TGTGCCAGCAGCGAGAAGGGAGGGGCTAACTATGGCTACACCTTC; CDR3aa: CASSEKGGANYGYTF
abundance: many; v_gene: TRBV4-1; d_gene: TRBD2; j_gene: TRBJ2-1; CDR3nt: TGCGCCAGCAGCCAAGTTGCAAGCGGGGGTTACAATGAGCAGTTCTTC; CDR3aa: CASSQVASGGYNEQFF
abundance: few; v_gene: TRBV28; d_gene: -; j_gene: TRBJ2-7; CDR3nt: TGTGCCAGCAGTTTGGGTTCCGCAACGGACGAGCAGTACTTC; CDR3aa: CASSLGSATDEQYF
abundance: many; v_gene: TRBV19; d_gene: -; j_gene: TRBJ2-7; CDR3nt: TGTGCCAGTACCCCGGACAATTCCCCCTACGAGCAGTACTTC; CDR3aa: CASTPDNSPYEQYF
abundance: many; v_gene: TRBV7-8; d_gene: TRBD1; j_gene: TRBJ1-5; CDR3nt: TGTGCCAGCAGCTTAACCCCACGACAGGGGGGCAATCAGCCCCAGCATTTT; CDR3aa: CASSLTPRQGGNQPQHF
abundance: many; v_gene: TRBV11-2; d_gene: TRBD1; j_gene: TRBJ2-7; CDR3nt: TGTGCCAGCAGCTTACCGGGACAGGGCCAGTACGAGCAGTACTTC; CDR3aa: CASSLPGQGQYEQYF
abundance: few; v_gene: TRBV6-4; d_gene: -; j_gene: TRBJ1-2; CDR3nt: TGTGCCAGCAGTGTTGAACAGGGTTCTAACTATGGCTACACCTTC; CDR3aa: CASSVEQGSNYGYTF
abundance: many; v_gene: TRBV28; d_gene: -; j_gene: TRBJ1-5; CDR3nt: TGTGCCAGCAGGGCAGGGACTCAGCCCCAGCATTTT; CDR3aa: CASRAGTQPQHF